This T cell receptor beta chain was observed in a study of control samples from healthy donors and cancer patients. The count of this clone is one. The protocol was immunoSEQ multiplex PCR, while the TCRdb copy is restricted to in-frame clones and leaves out a portion. The sample comprises 150,000 to 200,000 clones, around 90% of which are singletons, and 0.68% rests with the top ten. This receptor was taken from a woman aged 25-40 years in good health. Material: blood.

CDR3 nucleotides: TGTGCTAGTGGTTTGGTGAATAGCGGGAGTTTCCGGACCCAGTACTTC. It is translated as CASGLVNSGSFRTQYF. The V call is TRBV12-5, the J call TRBJ2-5; 9 nucleotides agree with TRBD2. This CDR3 has 16 residues. V lost 0 bases, J lost 7 bases, and 9 bases stayed unmatched. Germline V gene data show CDR1 as LGHNT and CDR2 as FRNRAP.